These 23 T cell receptor beta chains originate from one sample sequenced in a study of blood T cell repertoires in COVID-19. Clones were sequenced by immunoSEQ multiplex PCR, and TCRdb holds only the in-frame ones, with some missing. The table lists 120,000 or so clones, approximately 80% of them singletons, with approximately 12% in the top ten. Sequencing input: peripheral blood. These receptors all stem from a man aged 55 to 70 with acute or convalescent COVID-19.

V is TRBV27 and J is TRBJ2-7, with a weak D call TRBD1 (8 bases). The CDR3 spans 14 residues. The V and J ends lost 3 bases and 5 bases respectively, with 14 bases between them. Germline V gives CDR1 MNHEY, CDR2 SMNVEV (reference sequence). The CDR3 DNA follows: TGTGCCAGCAGTTTGGACAGGGAGGGGAACGAGCAGTACTTC. Protein sequence: CASSLDREGNEQYF.

The V gene is TRBV15, the J gene TRBJ1-2, with TRBD1 matching 9 bases. Per germline, CDR1 LNHNV and CDR2 YYDKDF (reference sequence). With V trimmed by 2 bases and J by 2 bases, 6 bases remained unmatched. The CDR3 is 16 residues long. This chain's CDR3 is CATSRNRDRANYGYTF. DNA for the CDR3: TGTGCCACCAGCAGAAACCGGGACAGGGCAAACTATGGCTACACCTTC.

The DNA for the CDR3 is TGTGCCAGCAGTTGGGGGTACAGGGAAAATTCACCCCTCCACTTT. Residues: CASSWGYRENSPLHF. The V call is TRBV27, the J call TRBJ1-6; D may be TRBD1 (6 bases). V dropped 4 bases and J dropped 7 bases, with 14 bases sitting between them. The CDR3 is made up of 15 amino acids. Germline V lookup: CDR1 MNHEY, CDR2 SMNVEV (reference sequence).

The chain links TRBV27 to TRBJ2-1; the D is unclear. Trimming took off 1 base at V and 2 bases at J, with 3 bases between the two ends. The CDR3 length is 13 residues. Germline V gives CDR1 MNHEY, CDR2 SMNVEV (reference sequence). The CDR3 reads CASSLFAYNEQFF. The CDR3 nucleotides are TGTGCCAGCAGTTTATTCGCCTACAATGAGCAGTTCTTC.

This clone was picked up many times. The chain employs TRBV29-1 and TRBJ1-6, with D perhaps TRBD1 (6 bases). Trimming pared 7 bases from V and 7 bases from J, leaving 11 bases between. The CDR3 extends over 12 amino acids. Germline V gene data show CDR1 as SQVTM and CDR2 as ANQGSEA. The CDR3 reads CSAADRNSPLHF. In DNA form, the CDR3 reads TGCAGCGCCGCGGACAGAAATTCACCCCTCCACTTT.

The chain combines TRBV7-2 with TRBJ1-2, with 8 positions matching TRBD1. The CDR3 runs to 14 residues. The germline gives CDR1 SGHTA, CDR2 FQGNSA. V trimming: 7 bases; J trimming: 3 bases; junction bases outside the gene matches: 7. The chain's CDR3 is CASTRYRGDYGYTF. The CDR3 DNA follows: TGTGCCAGCACCCGGTACAGGGGGGACTATGGCTACACCTTC.

The chain combines TRBV21-1 with TRBJ1-5; the table's D call TRBD1 went unverified against the DNA. TRBV21-1 is a known pseudogene. This CDR3 is built from 16 residues. In DNA form, the CDR3 reads TGTGCCAGCAGCGCCCGAGGGACAGGGAGGGATCAGCCCCAGCATTTT. Translating it yields CASSARGTGRDQPQHF.

The chain employs TRBV6-5 and TRBJ1-3; D is possibly TRBD1 (5 bases). CDR1 is MNHEY, CDR2 SVGAGI, per germline. V was pared by 6 bases and J by 2 bases, with 14 bases between. There are 15 residues in the CDR3. The CDR3 region is CASSPLQGTGNTIYF. As DNA, the CDR3 is TGTGCCAGCAGCCCACTCCAGGGAACTGGAAACACCATATATTTT.

The chain carries TRBV23-1 and TRBJ2-7, with 10 positions matching TRBD2. TRBV23-1 carries the ORF label, with uncertain function. Germline trimming cut 7 bases from V and 2 bases from J; bases unmatched to any gene: 14. The CDR3 is 17 residues long. CDR3 bases: TGCGCCAGCACCTGCCGTTTCGGACTAGCGGAAGCCTACGAGCAGTACTTC. It yields the protein CASTCRFGLAEAYEQYF.

V usage is TRBV12-5 and J usage is TRBJ1-3; 8 nucleotides match TRBD1. The germline gives CDR1 LGHNT, CDR2 FRNRAP. CDR3 length: 18 residues. V was pared by 5 bases and J by 0 bases, with 12 bases of the junction left unmatched. The CDR3 loop reads CASGTQPGQVSSGNTIYF. The CDR3, as DNA: TGTGCTAGTGGTACTCAACCGGGACAGGTGTCCTCTGGAAACACCATATATTTT.

The chain uses TRBV7-9 and TRBJ2-7; TRBD2 matches at 8 bases. Germline trimming cut 5 bases from V and 5 bases from J; bases unmatched to any gene: 8. CDR3 size: 14 residues. Germline lookup yields CDR1 SEHNR and CDR2 FQNEAQ (reference sequence). CDR3 residues: CASSRSGAGNEQYF. The CDR3 DNA reads as TGTGCCAGCAGCCGTAGCGGGGCAGGAAACGAGCAGTACTTC.

The chain carries TRBV28 and TRBJ1-5; 9 nucleotides line up with TRBD1. Germline lookup yields CDR1 MDHEN and CDR2 SYDVKM. The ends lost 4 bases at V and 4 bases at J; junction bases unmatched: 8. The CDR3 loop spans 16 amino acids. CDR3 bases: TGTGCCAGCAGTTCCCGGGACAGGGCCCGAAATCAGCCCCAGCATTTT. Protein sequence: CASSSRDRARNQPQHF.

The chain links TRBV30 to TRBJ2-7; 9 positions agree with TRBD1. Germline assignment: CDR1 GTSNPN and CDR2 SVGIG (reference sequence). The CDR3 has 15 amino acids. V trimming: 4 bases; J trimming: 3 bases; junction bases outside the gene matches: 10. CDR3 nucleotides: TGTGCCTGGAAAGATATAGGACAGGGGTTCTACGAGCAGTACTTC. Translated: CAWKDIGQGFYEQYF.

V and J are TRBV7-9 and TRBJ1-1, with a possible D match to TRBD1 (5 bases). The CDR3 spans 14 residues. The V end lost 0 bases, the J end lost 2 bases, and 7 bases lay between the germline ends. In germline, CDR1 is SEHNR, CDR2 FQNEAQ (reference sequence). The CDR3 sequence is CASSLAGVNTEAFF. In DNA, the CDR3 is TGTGCCAGCAGCTTAGCAGGGGTAAACACTGAAGCTTTCTTT.

This clone was detected once. The chain joins TRBV2 to TRBJ1-2; D is perhaps TRBD1 (5 bases). CDR1 SNHLY and CDR2 FYNNEI come from the germline V gene. CDR3 length equals 14 residues. V lost 7 bases and J 2 bases, leaving 14 bases between the germline ends. The CDR3 DNA sequence: TGTGCCAGCACCCCGCAGGGCCAAAACTATGGCTACACCTTC. Protein: CASTPQGQNYGYTF. The variable domain in full, completed from reference TRBV2 and TRBJ1-2, reads EPEVTQTPSHQVTQMGQEVILRCVPISNHLYFYWYRQILGQKVEFLVSFYNNEISEKSEIFDDQFSVERPDGSNFTLKIRSTKLEDSAMYFCASTPQGQNYGYTFGSGTRLTVV.

This chain uses TRBV7-9 with TRBJ1-1, with 7 positions matching TRBD1. This CDR3 is 16 amino acids long. Losses at the gene ends were 6 bases for V and 4 bases for J; bases not matched to a gene: 14. Germline V gene lookup returns CDR1 SEHNR and CDR2 FQNEAQ (reference sequence). Written as DNA, the CDR3 is TGTGCCAGCAGACCACCTCTCAGGGGGTCGGGCACTGAAGCTTTCTTT. As protein: CASRPPLRGSGTEAFF.

This sequence joins TRBV30 and TRBJ2-1; D unclear. The germline gives CDR1 GTSNPN, CDR2 SVGIG (reference sequence). This CDR3 has 14 residues. V was clipped by 2 bases and J by 0 bases, with 8 bases between them. CDR3 DNA sequence: TGTGCCTGGAGTCGAAGGAGCTCCTACAATGAGCAGTTCTTC. Its translation is CAWSRRSSYNEQFF.

The chain couples TRBV18 to TRBJ1-1, with 7 bases matching TRBD1. Trimming cost V 4 bases and J 5 bases; bases outside gene matches: 16. The length of the CDR3 is 17 residues. From germline, CDR1 is KGHSH and CDR2 LQKENI. CDR3 sequence: CASSLLGKGAPGTEAFF. CDR3 nucleotide sequence: TGTGCCAGCTCACTCCTTGGAAAGGGGGCGCCTGGGACTGAAGCTTTCTTT. Variable domain in full (rest from reference TRBV18 and TRBJ1-1): NAGVMQNPRHLVRRRGQEARLRCSPMKGHSHVYWYRQLPEEGLKFMVYLQKENIIDESGMPKERFSAEFPKEGPSILRIQQVVRGDSAAYFCASSLLGKGAPGTEAFFGQGTRLTVV.

The chain recombines TRBV9 with TRBJ1-3; TRBD1 matches 12 bases. The J segment lost 4 bases and the V segment lost 3 bases, leaving 11 bases of the junction unmatched. There are 18 residues in the CDR3. The V gene's germline CDR1 is SGDLS and CDR2 YYNGEE. CDR3 DNA: TGTGCCAGCAGCGGCAGGGACAGGGGGCAGACGGGCGGAAACACCATATATTTT. Encoded protein: CASSGRDRGQTGGNTIYF.

This clone was recorded once. The gene calls are TRBV12-3 or TRBV12-4 and TRBJ2-3, with no clear D. Trimming pared 2 bases from V and 6 bases from J, leaving 9 bases between. The CDR3 consists of 13 residues. The CDR3 spells CASSLRRVDTQYF. In DNA, the CDR3 is TGTGCCAGCAGTTTACGTCGGGTGGATACGCAGTATTTT.

The chain links TRBV18 to TRBJ2-1; TRBD2 is a possible D gene (6 bases). Germline CDR1 is KGHSH and CDR2 is LQKENI. The V end was cut by 3 bases, the J end by 4 bases, with 7 bases between. The CDR3 extends over 13 amino acids. The CDR3 spells CASSPGLYNEQFF. Written as DNA, the CDR3 is TGTGCCAGCTCACCGGGACTGTACAATGAGCAGTTCTTC.

This chain connects TRBV6-5 to TRBJ2-7; 7 bases are shared with TRBD1. Germline V lookup: CDR1 MNHEY, CDR2 SVGAGI. Losses at the gene ends were 6 bases for V and 1 base for J; bases not matched to a gene: 6. The CDR3 has 14 residues. In DNA, the CDR3 is TGTGCCAGCAGGCCCGGGACAGCTTCCTACGAGCAGTACTTC. Its translation: CASRPGTASYEQYF.

This chain connects TRBV29-1 to TRBJ2-7, with D unclear. Germline assignment: CDR1 SQVTM and CDR2 ANQGSEA. The CDR3 runs 12 residues. The ends were cut back, 2 bases at V and 4 bases at J, with 9 bases in the middle. CDR3 in DNA: TGCAGCGTTGAAAGGAACAGTTACGAGCAGTACTTC. This gives the protein CSVERNSYEQYF.